This record concerns one TCR beta chain sequence. Its antigen is unknown. This entry is derived from a study of type 1 regulatory T cells. Study overall: This in vitro CD4 product, T-allo10, is enriched for Tr1 cells and alloantigen-specific.

TCRdb redid the calling of the reads with MiXCR, one entry per CDR3 protein. The sample contains about 15,000 distinct CDR3 sequences, about an eighth of which appear only once. The receptor was derived from a human donor in good health. The sequenced sample consisted of cultured T cells, either the whole culture or a sorted T cell fraction (not recorded which).

The CDR3 region has the DNA TGTGCCATCAGTGTGGATTTAACGCGAGGAGGCTACACCTTC. This codes for CAISVDLTRGGYTF. The chain combines TRBV10-3 with TRBJ1-2; D is uncertain. The CDR3 totals 14 residues. Trimming took off 4 bases at V and 8 bases at J, with 17 bases between the two ends. Germline V lookup: CDR1 ENHRY, CDR2 SYGVKD.